This TCR beta chain appears in the sequencing data of a study of blood T cell repertoires in COVID-19. Across the study: COVID-19 samples from acute and convalescent phases originated in the United States, Italy and Spain. PBMCs, B-cell-depleted T cells, or T cells provided the cDNA or gDNA that made up the material.

Produced via immunoSEQ multiplex PCR; TCRdb's table is partial and in-frame only. Of approximately 210,000 clones listed, roughly four fifths were seen once; the top ten hold approximately 12%. Unmatched junction bases numbered 7, after V lost 4 bases and J lost 3 bases. CDR1 and CDR2 (germline): LNHDA, SQIVND (reference sequence). This CDR3 spans 16 amino acids. The chain has TRBV19 and TRBJ2-4; 9 bases align to TRBD1. The sequence was collected from a woman in her thirties or forties with acute or convalescent COVID-19. The sample was peripheral blood. The CDR3 here is CASSTGDRAVKNIQYF. The CDR3 DNA is TGTGCCAGTAGTACCGGGGACAGGGCAGTCAAAAACATTCAGTACTTC.